This TCR beta chain comes out of a study of CD8+CD57+ T cells in acquired aplastic anemia. Background on the study: Healthy donor CD4+ samples were sequenced to a depth that averaged around 9.9 million reads.

The study profiled TCR beta VDJ and CDR3 using genomic DNA as template. TCRdb recomputed calls from the reads with MiXCR, one row per CDR3 protein. The sample lists about 190,000 distinct CDR3 sequences, 54% seen once, with 16% in the top ten. With regard to this clonotype: As yet, its antigen is unknown.

Study-level findings and limits: CD8+ Simpson's diversity showed no significant patient-control difference.

This CDR3 contains 15 residues. V shed 3 bases and J 2 bases; nucleotides not matched to a gene: 3. The germline CDR1 and CDR2 sequences are KGHDR and SFDVKD. This sequence was found in a human donor in good health, serving as a control. Sequenced sample: sorted CD4+, CD8+, or CD8+CD57+ T cells (not recorded which) from PBMCs. V gene TRBV24-1 combines with J gene TRBJ1-5, with TRBD1 matching 7 bases. The CDR3 DNA reads TGTGCCACCAGTGATCCTGGGACAGGCAATCAGCCCCAGCATTTT. Translating gives CATSDPGTGNQPQHF.